A selection of T cell receptor beta chains follows, all from one sample in a study of blood T cell repertoires in COVID-19. The table came from immunoSEQ multiplex PCR; TCRdb's copy has only in-frame clones and leaves some out. This table holds approximately 80,000 clones, 80% to 85% found once. The sequenced sample was peripheral blood. These receptors came from an older man with acute or convalescent COVID-19. The CDR3 runs from the conserved cysteine through the conserved F or W. D genes are given only for firm matches. The size field is filled for only some rows; it gives once, few, many or a size class.

j_gene: TRBJ1-2; abundance: -; v_gene: TRBV27; d_gene: -; CDR3aa: CASSLLPPGTNYGYTF; CDR3nt: TGTGCCAGCAGCCTTCTCCCCCCGGGGACTAACTATGGCTACACCTTC
j_gene: TRBJ2-3; abundance: -; v_gene: TRBV20-1; d_gene: -; CDR3aa: CSAQPVGTQYF; CDR3nt: TGCAGTGCCCAACCCGTCGGTACGCAGTATTTT
j_gene: TRBJ2-7; abundance: few; v_gene: TRBV6-5; d_gene: -; CDR3aa: CASSYAGKAYEQYF; CDR3nt: TGTGCCAGCAGCTACGCCGGGAAGGCCTACGAGCAGTACTTC
j_gene: TRBJ1-2; abundance: few; v_gene: TRBV5-5; d_gene: TRBD1; CDR3aa: CASSRDSYYGYTF; CDR3nt: TGTGCCAGCAGCCGGGACAGCTACTATGGCTACACCTTC
j_gene: TRBJ1-6; abundance: -; v_gene: TRBV2; d_gene: -; CDR3aa: CASTYREGSPLHF; CDR3nt: TGTGCCAGCACTTACAGGGAGGGTTCACCCCTCCACTTT
j_gene: TRBJ2-7; abundance: -; v_gene: TRBV5-1; d_gene: TRBD2; CDR3aa: CASKLSESGRAYEQYF; CDR3nt: TGCGCCAGCAAGCTCTCGGAAAGCGGGAGGGCCTACGAGCAGTACTTC
j_gene: TRBJ1-6; abundance: -; v_gene: TRBV6-5; d_gene: TRBD1; CDR3aa: CASSKDRGNSPLHF; CDR3nt: TGTGCCAGCAGTAAGGACAGGGGAAATTCACCCCTCCACTTT
j_gene: TRBJ2-5; abundance: few; v_gene: TRBV7-8; d_gene: -; CDR3aa: CASSAPGWETQYF; CDR3nt: TGTGCCAGCAGCGCCCCAGGGTGGGAGACCCAGTACTTC
j_gene: TRBJ2-2; abundance: -; v_gene: TRBV5-6; d_gene: TRBD1; CDR3aa: CASSLELGQGRTGELFF; CDR3nt: TGTGCCAGCAGCTTGGAACTAGGACAGGGTCGCACCGGGGAGCTGTTTTTT
j_gene: TRBJ2-7; abundance: -; v_gene: TRBV27; d_gene: -; CDR3aa: CASSLSTGSSSYEQYF; CDR3nt: TGTGCCAGCAGTTTATCAACAGGGTCTAGCTCCTACGAGCAGTACTTC
j_gene: TRBJ2-6; abundance: -; v_gene: TRBV7-2; d_gene: -; CDR3aa: CASRSLGANVLTF; CDR3nt: TGTGCCAGCAGGTCTCTGGGGGCCAACGTCCTGACTTTC
j_gene: TRBJ1-5; abundance: -; v_gene: TRBV19; d_gene: TRBD1; CDR3aa: CASKDRQGEPQHF; CDR3nt: TGTGCCAGTAAGGACAGGCAGGGAGAGCCCCAGCATTTT
j_gene: TRBJ2-3; abundance: -; v_gene: TRBV29-1; d_gene: TRBD2; CDR3aa: CSVELAGLTDTQYF; CDR3nt: TGCAGCGTTGAACTAGCGGGGTTAACAGATACGCAGTATTTT
j_gene: TRBJ1-1; abundance: few; v_gene: TRBV5-1; d_gene: -; CDR3aa: CASSSQGRNTEAFF; CDR3nt: TGCGCCAGCAGCTCACAGGGTAGGAACACTGAAGCTTTCTTT
j_gene: TRBJ1-5; abundance: -; v_gene: TRBV6-2/TRBV6-3; d_gene: TRBD1; CDR3aa: CASSRGQGVSNQPQHF; CDR3nt: TGTGCCAGCAGCCGAGGACAGGGGGTCTCCAATCAGCCCCAGCATTTT
j_gene: TRBJ2-7; abundance: -; v_gene: TRBV15; d_gene: TRBD1; CDR3aa: CATSARTGAIYEQYF; CDR3nt: TGTGCCACCAGCGCTCGGACAGGGGCGATTTACGAGCAGTACTTC
j_gene: TRBJ2-7; abundance: -; v_gene: TRBV6-5; d_gene: -; CDR3aa: CATRLANQREQYF; CDR3nt: TGTGCCACGCGACTGGCCAACCAACGGGAGCAGTACTTC
j_gene: TRBJ1-2; abundance: once; v_gene: TRBV11-2; d_gene: TRBD1; CDR3aa: CASSLLQGAGYGYTF; CDR3nt: TGTGCCAGCAGCTTGTTACAGGGGGCCGGGTATGGCTACACCTTC
j_gene: TRBJ2-6; abundance: few; v_gene: TRBV27; d_gene: TRBD1; CDR3aa: CASSLYPPTGRLSSGANVLTF; CDR3nt: TGTGCCAGCAGTTTATACCCCCCGACAGGGAGACTCAGCTCTGGGGCCAACGTCCTGACTTTC
j_gene: TRBJ2-1; abundance: -; v_gene: TRBV10-3; d_gene: TRBD2; CDR3aa: CAISEFTSGKGNEQFF; CDR3nt: TGTGCCATCAGTGAATTCACTAGCGGGAAGGGCAATGAGCAGTTCTTC
j_gene: TRBJ2-2; abundance: few; v_gene: TRBV5-1; d_gene: -; CDR3aa: CASSLAALGASTGELFF; CDR3nt: TGCGCCAGCAGCTTGGCCGCCCTGGGAGCGAGTACCGGGGAGCTGTTTTTT
j_gene: TRBJ2-7; abundance: -; v_gene: TRBV5-1; d_gene: TRBD2; CDR3aa: CATSTSDSYEQYF; CDR3nt: TGCGCCACCAGTACTAGCGATTCCTACGAGCAGTACTTC
j_gene: TRBJ2-5; abundance: -; v_gene: TRBV5-1; d_gene: TRBD1; CDR3aa: CASSGDSWGETQYF; CDR3nt: TGCGCCAGCAGCGGGGACAGTTGGGGAGAGACCCAGTACTTC
j_gene: TRBJ1-3; abundance: -; v_gene: TRBV9; d_gene: TRBD1; CDR3aa: CASSPGQGISGNTIYF; CDR3nt: TGTGCCAGCAGCCCCGGACAGGGGATCTCTGGAAACACCATATATTTT
j_gene: TRBJ1-2; abundance: -; v_gene: TRBV18; d_gene: TRBD1; CDR3aa: CASSPWTGRDYGYTF; CDR3nt: TGTGCCAGCTCACCTTGGACAGGCCGAGACTATGGCTACACCTTC
j_gene: TRBJ2-3; abundance: -; v_gene: TRBV2; d_gene: -; CDR3aa: CASSEFTGSTDTQYF; CDR3nt: TGTGCCAGCAGTGAATTCACGGGTAGCACAGATACGCAGTATTTT
j_gene: TRBJ2-5; abundance: -; v_gene: TRBV29-1; d_gene: TRBD2; CDR3aa: CSVVTSGKETQYF; CDR3nt: TGCAGCGTTGTAACTAGCGGGAAAGAGACCCAGTACTTC
j_gene: TRBJ2-5; abundance: -; v_gene: TRBV2; d_gene: -; CDR3aa: CASSEYGQETQYF; CDR3nt: TGTGCCAGCAGTGAATACGGTCAAGAGACCCAGTACTTC
j_gene: TRBJ1-2; abundance: -; v_gene: TRBV12-3/TRBV12-4; d_gene: -; CDR3aa: CASSTFYGYTF; CDR3nt: TGTGCCAGCAGTACATTCTATGGCTACACCTTC
j_gene: TRBJ2-5; abundance: -; v_gene: TRBV5-1; d_gene: -; CDR3aa: CASSLDRAAGETQYF; CDR3nt: TGCGCCAGCAGCTTGGATCGGGCGGCGGGAGAGACCCAGTACTTC
j_gene: TRBJ2-1; abundance: many; v_gene: TRBV18; d_gene: TRBD2; CDR3aa: CASSPIAGVSNEQFF; CDR3nt: TGTGCCAGCTCACCAATAGCGGGAGTCAGCAATGAGCAGTTCTTC
j_gene: TRBJ2-7; abundance: -; v_gene: TRBV28; d_gene: TRBD2; CDR3aa: CASSYLAVQAYEQYF; CDR3nt: TGTGCCAGCAGTTACCTAGCGGTCCAAGCCTACGAGCAGTACTTC
j_gene: TRBJ1-2; abundance: -; v_gene: TRBV2; d_gene: TRBD1; CDR3aa: CASSEIGQGANGYTF; CDR3nt: TGTGCCAGCAGTGAAATTGGACAGGGGGCGAATGGCTACACCTTC
j_gene: TRBJ1-1; abundance: -; v_gene: TRBV11-2; d_gene: -; CDR3aa: CASRYTGNTEAFF; CDR3nt: TGTGCCAGCAGATATACAGGGAACACTGAAGCTTTCTTT
j_gene: TRBJ1-2; abundance: -; v_gene: TRBV11-2; d_gene: TRBD1; CDR3aa: CASSSTTGYGYTF; CDR3nt: TGTGCCAGCAGCTCGACGACAGGGTATGGCTACACCTTC
j_gene: TRBJ2-4; abundance: -; v_gene: TRBV6-6; d_gene: -; CDR3aa: CASSSSGGLAKNIQYF; CDR3nt: -
j_gene: TRBJ2-6; abundance: -; v_gene: TRBV11-2; d_gene: TRBD1; CDR3aa: CASRWVGQGPYSGANVLTF; CDR3nt: TGTGCCAGCAGATGGGTAGGACAGGGACCATACTCTGGGGCCAACGTCCTGACTTTC